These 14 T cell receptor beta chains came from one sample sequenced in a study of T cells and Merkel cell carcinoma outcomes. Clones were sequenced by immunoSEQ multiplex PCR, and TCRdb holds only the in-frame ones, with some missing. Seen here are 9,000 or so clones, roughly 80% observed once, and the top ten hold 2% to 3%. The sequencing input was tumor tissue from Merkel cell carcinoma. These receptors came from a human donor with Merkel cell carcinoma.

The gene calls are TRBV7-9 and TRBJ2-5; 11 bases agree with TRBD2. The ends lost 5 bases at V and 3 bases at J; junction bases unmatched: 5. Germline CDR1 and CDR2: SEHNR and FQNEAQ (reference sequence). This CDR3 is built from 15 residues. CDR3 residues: CASSTRLAGKETQYF. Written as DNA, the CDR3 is TGTGCCAGCAGCACGCGACTAGCGGGGAAAGAGACCCAGTACTTC.

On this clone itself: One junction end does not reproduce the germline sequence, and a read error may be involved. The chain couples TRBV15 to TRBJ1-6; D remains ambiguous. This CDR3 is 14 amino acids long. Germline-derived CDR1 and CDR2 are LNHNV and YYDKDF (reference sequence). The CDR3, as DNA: TGTGCCACCAACAGAGATAAGGGAGGGTCACCCCTCCACTTT. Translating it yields CATNRDKGGSPLHF.

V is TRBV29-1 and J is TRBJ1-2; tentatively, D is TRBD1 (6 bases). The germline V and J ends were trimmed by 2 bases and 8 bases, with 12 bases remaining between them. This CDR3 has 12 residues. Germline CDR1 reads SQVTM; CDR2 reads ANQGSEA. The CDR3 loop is CSVEPQGGGYTF. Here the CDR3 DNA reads TGCAGCGTTGAACCACAGGGAGGCGGCTACACCTTC.

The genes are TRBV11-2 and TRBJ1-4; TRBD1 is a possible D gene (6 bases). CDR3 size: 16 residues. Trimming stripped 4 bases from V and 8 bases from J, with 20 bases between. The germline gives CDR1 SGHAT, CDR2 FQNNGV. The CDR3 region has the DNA TGTGCCAGCAGCTCGAACTTAGGGGGGACGAGAGAAAAACTGTTTTTT. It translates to CASSSNLGGTREKLFF. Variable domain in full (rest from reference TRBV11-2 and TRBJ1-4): EAGVAQSPRYKIIEKRQSVAFWCNPISGHATLYWYQQILGQGPKLLIQFQNNGVVDDSQLPKDRFSAERLKGVDSTLKIQPAKLEDSAVYLCASSSNLGGTREKLFFGSGTQLSVL.

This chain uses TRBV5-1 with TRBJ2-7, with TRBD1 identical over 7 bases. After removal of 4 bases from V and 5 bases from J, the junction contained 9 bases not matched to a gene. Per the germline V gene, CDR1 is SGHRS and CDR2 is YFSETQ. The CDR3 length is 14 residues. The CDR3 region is CASSVRVGQNEQYF. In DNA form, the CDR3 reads TGCGCCAGCAGCGTGAGGGTGGGACAGAACGAGCAGTACTTC.

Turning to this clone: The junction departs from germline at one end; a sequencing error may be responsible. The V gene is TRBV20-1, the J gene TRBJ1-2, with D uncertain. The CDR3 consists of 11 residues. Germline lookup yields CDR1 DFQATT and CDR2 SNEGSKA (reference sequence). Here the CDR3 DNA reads TGCAGTGCTAGGTTTAACTACGGCTACACCTTC. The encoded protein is CSARFNYGYTF.

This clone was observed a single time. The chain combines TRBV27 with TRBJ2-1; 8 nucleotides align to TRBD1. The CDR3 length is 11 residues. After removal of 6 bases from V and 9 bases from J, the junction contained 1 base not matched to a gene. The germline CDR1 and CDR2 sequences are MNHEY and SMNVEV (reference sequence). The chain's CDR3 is CASRDRVEQFF. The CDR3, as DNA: TGTGCCAGCAGGGACAGGGTTGAGCAGTTCTTC.

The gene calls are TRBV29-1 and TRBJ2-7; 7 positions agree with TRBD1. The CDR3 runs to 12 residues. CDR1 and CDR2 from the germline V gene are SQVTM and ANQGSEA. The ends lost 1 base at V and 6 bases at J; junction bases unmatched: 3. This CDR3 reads CSVEAPGGEQYF. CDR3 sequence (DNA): TGCAGCGTTGAAGCCCCAGGGGGCGAGCAGTACTTC.

CDR3 in DNA: TGTGCCAGCAGCTTAGTGGCAGGGGCCGGGAATTCACCCCTCCACTTT. Residues: CASSLVAGAGNSPLHF. This chain joins TRBV7-2 and TRBJ1-6; the D gene is possibly TRBD1 (6 bases). The V gene's germline CDR1 is SGHTA and CDR2 FQGNSA. Trimming took off 1 base at V and 7 bases at J, with 14 bases between the two ends. This CDR3 contains 16 residues.

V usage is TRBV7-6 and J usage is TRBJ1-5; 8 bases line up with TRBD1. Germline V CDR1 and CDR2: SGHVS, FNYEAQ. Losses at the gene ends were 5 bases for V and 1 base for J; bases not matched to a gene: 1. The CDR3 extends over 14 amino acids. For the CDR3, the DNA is TGTGCCAGCAGCCGGACAGGGAGCAATCAGCCCCAGCATTTT. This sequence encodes CASSRTGSNQPQHF.

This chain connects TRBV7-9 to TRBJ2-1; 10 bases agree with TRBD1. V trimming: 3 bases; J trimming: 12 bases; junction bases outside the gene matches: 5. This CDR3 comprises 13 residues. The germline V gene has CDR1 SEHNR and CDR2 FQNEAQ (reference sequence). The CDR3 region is CASSFPGTGAQFF. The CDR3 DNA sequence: TGTGCCAGCAGCTTTCCGGGGACAGGGGCGCAGTTCTTC.

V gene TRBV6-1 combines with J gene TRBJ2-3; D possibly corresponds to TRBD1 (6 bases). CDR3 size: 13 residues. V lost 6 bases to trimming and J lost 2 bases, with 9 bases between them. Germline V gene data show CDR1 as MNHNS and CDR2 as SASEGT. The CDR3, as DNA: TGTGCCAGCAGGGGACACTACACAGATACGCAGTATTTT. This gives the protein CASRGHYTDTQYF.

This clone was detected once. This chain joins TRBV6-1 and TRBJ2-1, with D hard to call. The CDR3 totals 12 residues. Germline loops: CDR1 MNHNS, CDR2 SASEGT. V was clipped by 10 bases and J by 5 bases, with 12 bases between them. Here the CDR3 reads CATPSQNNEQFF. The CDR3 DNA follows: TGTGCCACCCCCTCCCAGAACAATGAGCAGTTCTTC.

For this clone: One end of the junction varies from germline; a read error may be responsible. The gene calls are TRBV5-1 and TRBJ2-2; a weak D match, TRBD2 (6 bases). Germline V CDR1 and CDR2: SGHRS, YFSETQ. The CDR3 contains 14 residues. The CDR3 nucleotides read TGTGCCAGCAGCAGATTAGCGGACACCGGGGAGCTGTTTTTT. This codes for CASSRLADTGELFF.